This T cell receptor beta chain was found in a study of T-cell reconstitution after alpha-beta-depleted transplantation in children. This clonotype has only a few counts. The CDR3 extends over 14 amino acids. The germline V gene has CDR1 SGHRS and CDR2 YFSETQ. V dropped 4 bases and J dropped 4 bases, with 14 bases sitting between them. As it was prepared, the TCRbeta library received unique molecular identifiers. TCRdb re-analysed the PCR reads in MiXCR, keeping a single row per CDR3 protein. The table lists 250,000 to 300,000 distinct CDR3 sequences, about 10% of them singletons. The gene calls are TRBV5-1 and TRBJ1-1; D gene uncertain. This sequence originates from a human donor who donated a stem cell graft to a child with SCID. The sequences come from PBMCs from the stem cell graft donor, collected from the stem cell graft. CDR3 sequence: CASSPSRIGTEAFF. CDR3 DNA sequence: TGCGCCAGCAGCCCCAGCCGGATCGGCACTGAAGCTTTCTTT.